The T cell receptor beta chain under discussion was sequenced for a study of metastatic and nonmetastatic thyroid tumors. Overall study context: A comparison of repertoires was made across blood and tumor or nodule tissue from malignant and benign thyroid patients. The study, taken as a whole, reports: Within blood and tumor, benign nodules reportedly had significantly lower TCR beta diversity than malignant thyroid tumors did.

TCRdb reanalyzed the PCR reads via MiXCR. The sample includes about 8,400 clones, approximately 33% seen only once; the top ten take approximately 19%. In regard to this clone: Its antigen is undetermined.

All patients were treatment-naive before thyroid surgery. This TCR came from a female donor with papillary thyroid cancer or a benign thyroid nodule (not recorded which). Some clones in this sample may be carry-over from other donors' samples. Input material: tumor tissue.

This CDR3 reads CASSLPRTGTGELFF. CDR3 in DNA: TGCGCCAGCAGTTTACCGAGGACAGGCACCGGGGAGCTGTTTTTT. V is TRBV5-1 and J is TRBJ2-2; TRBD1 aligns across 7 bases. Germline assignment: CDR1 SGHRS and CDR2 YFSETQ. Trimming removed 5 bases from V and 4 bases from J; junction bases left unmatched: 8. The CDR3 sequence is 15 residues long.